Below, 25 T cell receptor beta chains from the same sample are listed, as sequenced in a study of T cell responses to AZD1222 COVID-19 vaccine. Sequencing used immunoSEQ multiplex PCR; TCRdb keeps in-frame clones, though not all of them. This sample has about 130,000 clones; over 90% occur once, and the top ten carry 5% to 7%. The sequenced sample was peripheral blood, obtained on day 0 of AZD1222 vaccination. Receptors originate from an adult in good health.

The CDR3 DNA is TGCGCCAGCAGCCAACCTCGGGTGCAAGCGGGGGGACATGGGCTAAGGGATACGCAGTATTTT. Residues: CASSQPRVQAGGHGLRDTQYF. The chain couples TRBV4-1 to TRBJ2-3; TRBD2 agrees at 9 bases. Germline V gene data show CDR1 as MGHRA and CDR2 as YSYEKL. Unmatched junction bases numbered 24, after V lost 2 bases and J lost 6 bases. The CDR3 sequence is 21 residues long.

This clone was observed once. V and J are TRBV27 and TRBJ2-7; perhaps TRBD2 as D (6 bases). Trimming left V 8 bases short and J 1 base short, with 15 bases between. CDR3 size: 14 residues. The V gene's germline CDR1 is MNHEY and CDR2 SMNVEV (reference sequence). CDR3 DNA: TGTGCCAGCGGTCCATCGGGACTTTCCTACGAGCAGTACTTC. This sequence encodes CASGPSGLSYEQYF.

This chain links TRBV7-9 with TRBJ2-2; D perhaps matches TRBD1 (6 bases). This CDR3 has 18 residues. Germline values: CDR1 SEHNR, CDR2 FQNEAQ (reference sequence). Trimming pared 3 bases from V and 2 bases from J, leaving 19 bases between. The CDR3 DNA sequence: TGTGCCAGCAGCTTCGACCCCGGGAAGGGGGTAAACACCGGGGAGCTGTTTTTT. It yields the protein CASSFDPGKGVNTGELFF. Complete variable domain (other parts from reference TRBV7-9 and TRBJ2-2): DTGVSQNPRHKITKRGQNVTFRCDPISEHNRLYWYRQTLGQGPEFLTYFQNEAQLEKSRLLSDRFSAERPKGSFSTLEIQRTEQGDSAMYLCASSFDPGKGVNTGELFFGEGSRLTVL.

The chain joins TRBV7-9 to TRBJ2-7, with D perhaps being TRBD1 or TRBD2 (5 bases each). The length of the CDR3 is 14 residues. V was pared by 1 base and J by 1 base, with 8 bases between. Germline V gene data show CDR1 as SEHNR and CDR2 as FQNEAQ (reference sequence). The CDR3 is CASSLDGASYEQYF. CDR3 in DNA: TGTGCCAGCAGCTTAGACGGGGCATCCTACGAGCAGTACTTC.

This chain connects TRBV6-5 to TRBJ2-3; perhaps TRBD2 as D (6 bases). The germline V gene encodes CDR1 MNHEY and CDR2 SVGAGI. Trimming removed 4 bases from V and 2 bases from J, with 13 bases in between. This CDR3 region has 15 residues. DNA of the CDR3: TGTGCCAGCAGTTTAGCGGACGGGGCCACAGATACGCAGTATTTT. The encoded protein is CASSLADGATDTQYF.

CDR3 region: CATRTGSGNTIYF. The CDR3 coding sequence is TGTGCCACCCGGACAGGGAGTGGAAACACCATATATTTT. The chain combines TRBV15 with TRBJ1-3; 8 bases map to TRBD1. The V gene end was trimmed by 8 bases and the J gene end by 3 bases; junction bases not matched to a gene: 3. This CDR3 contains 13 residues. CDR1 and CDR2 from the germline V gene are LNHNV and YYDKDF (reference sequence).

This chain joins TRBV6-5 and TRBJ1-1; D gene uncertain. The CDR3 extends over 13 amino acids. CDR1 is MNHEY, CDR2 SVGAGI, per germline. CDR3 in DNA: TGTGCAAGTGGGCGGTCGAGGAACACTGAAGCTTTCTTT. It specifies CASGRSRNTEAFF.

The chain joins TRBV21-1 to TRBJ1-5; the table's D call, TRBD1, has no DNA check behind it. TRBV21-1 is assigned pseudogene status. This CDR3 is built from 17 residues. In nucleotides, the CDR3 is TGTGCCAGCAGCAAGGCGCTTCAAGGGGGAGACAATCAGCCCCAGCATTTT. It codes for CASSKALQGGDNQPQHF.

The chain links TRBV11-2 to TRBJ2-7; D uncertain. Trimming removed 5 bases from V and 2 bases from J, with 13 bases in between. The CDR3 covers 14 residues. CDR1 is SGHAT, CDR2 FQNNGV, per germline. In DNA, the CDR3 is TGTGCCAGCAGCCCCTTGGGAATTCCCTACGAGCAGTACTTC. Protein sequence: CASSPLGIPYEQYF.

The chain is built from TRBV24-1 and TRBJ2-3; D is uncertain. CDR3 length equals 17 residues. CDR1 is KGHDR and CDR2 is SFDVKD in the germline V gene. Trimming stripped 5 bases from V and 8 bases from J, with 25 bases between. The CDR3 nucleotides read TGTGCCACCAGTGCCGACCTATCCGGGTCTAGGAAGGGTACGCAGTATTTT. Protein sequence: CATSADLSGSRKGTQYF.

V gene TRBV27 combines with J gene TRBJ1-5; D not certain. The CDR3 extends over 16 amino acids. Trimming pared 1 base from V and 1 base from J, leaving 11 bases between. Germline V lookup: CDR1 MNHEY, CDR2 SMNVEV (reference sequence). DNA of the CDR3: TGTGCCAGCAGTTTATATCCGGTTAGCAGCAATCAGCCCCAGCATTTT. The encoded protein is CASSLYPVSSNQPQHF.

The J gene is TRBJ1-2, the V gene TRBV30; 7 nucleotides agree with TRBD1. Germline values: CDR1 GTSNPN, CDR2 SVGIG (reference sequence). With V trimmed by 7 bases and J by 3 bases, 8 bases remained unmatched. The CDR3 is 13 residues long. CDR3 loop: CAFPAQGDYGYTF. The DNA of the CDR3 is TGTGCCTTTCCAGCCCAGGGGGACTATGGCTACACCTTC.

The V and J genes are TRBV5-6 and TRBJ1-2; TRBD1 matches 7 bases. Germline-derived CDR1 and CDR2 are SGHDT and YYEEEE. The CDR3 spans 16 residues. V dropped 0 bases and J dropped 5; count of bases not matched to a gene: 10. The CDR3 bases are TGTGCCAGCAGCTTGGGGACCGACAGGGCACTGTATGGCTACACCTTC. Its translation: CASSLGTDRALYGYTF.

The V gene is TRBV4-1, the J gene TRBJ2-3; TRBD2 matches at 14 bases. This CDR3 comprises 15 residues. The trim removed 8 bases at V and 4 bases at J, leaving 5 bases unmatched. Germline V gene sequence: CDR1 MGHRA, CDR2 YSYEKL. CDR3 in amino acids: CASRGTSGSSDTQYF. CDR3 DNA sequence: TGCGCCAGCCGTGGGACTAGCGGGAGTTCAGATACGCAGTATTTT.

A few counts support this clone. V usage is TRBV19 and J usage is TRBJ1-1; no definite D call. The CDR3 is 13 residues long. V lost 6 bases and J lost 1, with 9 bases in between. Germline V gives CDR1 LNHDA, CDR2 SQIVND (reference sequence). CDR3 in DNA: TGTGCCAGTAGCCCGTTTCGGAACACTGAAGCTTTCTTT. It encodes CASSPFRNTEAFF.

The CDR3 coding sequence is TGTGCCAGCAGCTTATTTAGGGACTATAATTCACCCCTCCACTTT. Its translation: CASSLFRDYNSPLHF. This chain links TRBV7-8 with TRBJ1-6, with D unclear. CDR1 is SGHVS and CDR2 is FQNEAQ in the germline V gene. The CDR3 length is 15 residues. V was cut by 2 bases and J by 3 bases, with 8 bases left in between.

This chain joins TRBV7-2 and TRBJ2-7; 7 nucleotides match TRBD2. CDR3 length equals 13 residues. CDR1 and CDR2 (germline): SGHTA, FQGNSA. V gave up 3 bases and J gave up 7 bases; unmatched junction bases: 6. The CDR3 coding sequence is TGTGCCAGCAGCTTGGGCGGGAGCGGGGAGCAGTACTTC. Translating it yields CASSLGGSGEQYF.

The rearrangement uses TRBV15 and TRBJ2-1, with D possibly called TRBD1 or TRBD2 (6 bases each). Germline CDR1 and CDR2: LNHNV and YYDKDF (reference sequence). The length of the CDR3 is 14 residues. Trimming cost V 9 bases and J 5 bases, with 17 bases left between them. The CDR3 DNA follows: TGTGCCACATCCGGTCGGGGGACAAACAATGAGCAGTTCTTC. Amino acids: CATSGRGTNNEQFF.

The chain joins TRBV12-2 to TRBJ2-3; TRBD1 is the table's D call, not checked against the DNA. TRBV12-2 is recorded as a pseudogene. There are 15 residues in the CDR3. The CDR3 DNA is TGTGCAAGTCGCTTCGTGACAGGGGTAACAGATACGCAGTATTTT. Amino acid sequence: CASRFVTGVTDTQYF.

The gene calls are TRBV5-1 and TRBJ1-5; possible D gene TRBD1, 6 bases. Germline V gene data show CDR1 as SGHRS and CDR2 as YFSETQ. This CDR3 has 14 amino acids. V was trimmed by 4 bases and J by 4 bases, leaving 12 bases between them. As DNA, the CDR3 is TGCGCCAGCAGCCCAGGGGTAAGGAATCAGCCCCAGCATTTT. Its protein is CASSPGVRNQPQHF.

The CDR3, as DNA: TGTGCCAGCAGCCATACTGACCACCGCTCTGGAAACACCATATATTTT. Amino acid sequence: CASSHTDHRSGNTIYF. V and J are TRBV3-1 (or the pseudogene TRBV3-2) and TRBJ1-3; D unclear. The germline CDR1 and CDR2 sequences are LGHDT and YNNKEL (reference sequence). The CDR3 runs 16 residues. V was trimmed by 3 bases and J by 0 bases, leaving 12 bases between them.

This clone was detected only once. This sequence joins TRBV5-4 and TRBJ1-3, with D possibly being TRBD1 (5 bases). Trimming cost V 3 bases and J 2 bases, with 21 bases left between them. CDR1 and CDR2 from the germline V gene are SGHNT and YYREEE (reference sequence). There are 18 residues in the CDR3. The CDR3 DNA follows: TGTGCCAGCAGCTATATGGCTTGGCAGGGAACTACTGGAAACACCATATATTTT. Amino acids: CASSYMAWQGTTGNTIYF.

The chain recombines TRBV28 with TRBJ1-1; D unresolved. From germline, CDR1 is MDHEN and CDR2 SYDVKM. The CDR3 extends over 14 amino acids. The V gene lost 3 bases and the J gene lost 0 bases, with 8 bases spanning the gap. The CDR3 coding sequence is TGTGCCAGCAGTTTGGTGGGTTTGAACACTGAAGCTTTCTTT. Translation gives CASSLVGLNTEAFF.

The chain employs TRBV7-2 and TRBJ1-6, with D tentatively TRBD1 (5 bases). The CDR3 is 14 residues long. The V gene's germline CDR1 is SGHTA and CDR2 FQGNSA. Trimming shortened V by 6 bases and J by 11 bases, and 17 bases separated the two germline ends. The CDR3 spells CASSSGGGITPLHF. The CDR3 nucleotides read TGTGCCAGCAGTTCCGGGGGGGGGATAACACCCCTCCACTTT. Full variable domain (missing parts from reference TRBV7-2 and TRBJ1-6): GAGVSQSPSNKVTEKGKDVELRCDPISGHTALYWYRQSLGQGLEFLIYFQGNSAPDKSGLPSDRFSAERTGGSVSTLTIQRTQQEDSAVYLCASSSGGGITPLHFGNGTRLTVT.

The chain recombines TRBV15 with TRBJ1-2; possible D gene TRBD1, 6 bases. The V end lost 5 bases, the J end lost 2 bases, and 9 bases lay between the germline ends. In germline, CDR1 is LNHNV, CDR2 YYDKDF (reference sequence). This CDR3 is 13 amino acids long. The CDR3 region has the DNA TGTGCCACCAGCTTTGACAGGAACTATGGCTACACCTTC. Encoded protein: CATSFDRNYGYTF.